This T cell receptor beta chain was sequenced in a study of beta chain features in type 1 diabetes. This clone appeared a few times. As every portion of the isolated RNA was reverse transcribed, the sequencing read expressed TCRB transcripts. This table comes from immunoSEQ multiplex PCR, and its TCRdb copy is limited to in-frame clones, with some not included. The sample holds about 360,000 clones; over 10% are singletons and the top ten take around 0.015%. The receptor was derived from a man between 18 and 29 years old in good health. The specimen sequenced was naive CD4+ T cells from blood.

The CDR3 spells CATSSGLNTEAFF. The DNA of the CDR3 is TGTGCCACCAGCAGTGGGCTGAACACTGAAGCTTTCTTT. This chain uses TRBV15 with TRBJ1-1; no clear D gene. This CDR3 has 13 residues. Germline V gene data show CDR1 as LNHNV and CDR2 as YYDKDF (reference sequence). The V and J ends lost 3 bases and 0 bases respectively, with 5 bases between them.